This TCR beta chain appears in the sequencing data of a study of shared clonotypes between healthy human individuals. Assay used: immunoSEQ multiplex PCR; TCRdb lists only in-frame clones, some missing. The sample contains roughly 2.4 million clones, 90% to 96% of which appear only once. This CDR3 contains 15 residues. The V and J ends lost 5 bases and 0 bases, in that order; junction bases with no gene match: 6. Germline V gene sequence: CDR1 PRHDT, CDR2 FYEKMQ (reference sequence). The gene calls are TRBV13 and TRBJ1-1; 7 positions match TRBD1. The source material was naive CD4+ T cells sorted from blood. The subset denotes: CD45RA+ positively selected. The receptor's source is a man younger than 35 in good health. In DNA form, the CDR3 reads TGTGCCAGCAGCCCTGGACAGGTCATGAACACTGAAGCTTTCTTT. Amino acid sequence: CASSPGQVMNTEAFF.